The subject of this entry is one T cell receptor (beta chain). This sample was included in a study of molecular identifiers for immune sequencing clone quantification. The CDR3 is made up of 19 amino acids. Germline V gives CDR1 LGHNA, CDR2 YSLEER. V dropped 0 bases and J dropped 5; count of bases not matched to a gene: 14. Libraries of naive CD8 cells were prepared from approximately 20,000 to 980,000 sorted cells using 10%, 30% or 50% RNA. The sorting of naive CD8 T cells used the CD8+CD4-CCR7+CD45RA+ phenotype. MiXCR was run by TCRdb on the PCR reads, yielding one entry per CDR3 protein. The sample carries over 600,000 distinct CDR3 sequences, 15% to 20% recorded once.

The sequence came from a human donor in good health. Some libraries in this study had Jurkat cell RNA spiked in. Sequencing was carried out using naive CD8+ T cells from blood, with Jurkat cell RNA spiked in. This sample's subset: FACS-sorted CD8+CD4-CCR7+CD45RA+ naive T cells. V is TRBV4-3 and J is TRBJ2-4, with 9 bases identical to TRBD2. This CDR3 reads CASSQDSIAGVGRENIQYF. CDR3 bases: TGCGCCAGCAGCCAAGATTCGATAGCGGGGGTCGGGCGGGAAAACATTCAGTACTTC.